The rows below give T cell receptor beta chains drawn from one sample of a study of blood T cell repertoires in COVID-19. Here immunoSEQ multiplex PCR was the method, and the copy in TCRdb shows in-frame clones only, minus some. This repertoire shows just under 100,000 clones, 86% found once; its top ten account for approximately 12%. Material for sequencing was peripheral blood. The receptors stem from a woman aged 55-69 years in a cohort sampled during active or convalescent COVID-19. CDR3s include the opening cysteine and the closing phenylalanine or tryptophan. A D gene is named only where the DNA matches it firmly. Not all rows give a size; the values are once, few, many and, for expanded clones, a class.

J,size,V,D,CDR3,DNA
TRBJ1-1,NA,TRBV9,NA,CASSASQTSNTEAFF,TGTGCCAGCAGCGCTTCACAGACATCGAACACTGAAGCTTTCTTT
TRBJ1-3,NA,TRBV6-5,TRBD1,CASSTGVVGNTIYF,TGTGCCAGCAGCACAGGGGTCGTTGGAAACACCATATATTTT
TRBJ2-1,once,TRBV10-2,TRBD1,CASRTGVYYNEQFF,TGCGCCAGCAGGACAGGGGTGTACTACAATGAGCAGTTCTTC
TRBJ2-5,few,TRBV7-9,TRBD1,CASSFLSGQGRETQYF,TGTGCCAGCAGCTTTCTCTCGGGACAGGGGCGAGAGACCCAGTACTTC
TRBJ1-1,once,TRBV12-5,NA,CASGLGRELTEAFF,TGTGCTAGTGGTTTGGGTCGGGAACTCACTGAAGCTTTCTTT
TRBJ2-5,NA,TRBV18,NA,CASSPGLGQETQYF,TGTGCCAGCTCACCCGGGTTGGGTCAAGAGACCCAGTACTTC
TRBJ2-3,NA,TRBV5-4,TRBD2,CASSFSGGSTDTQYF,TGTGCCAGCAGCTTTAGCGGGGGGTCCACAGATACGCAGTATTTT
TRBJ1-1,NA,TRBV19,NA,CASSIDHAGGEAFF,TGTGCCAGTAGTATAGACCACGCCGGGGGTGAAGCTTTCTTT
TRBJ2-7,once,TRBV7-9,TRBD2,CASSLGGTSGIGEEQYF,TGTGCCAGCAGCTTAGGGGGGACTAGCGGCATCGGCGAAGAGCAGTACTTC
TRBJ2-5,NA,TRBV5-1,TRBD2,CASSLGVAGAQETQYF,TGCGCCAGCAGCTTGGGGGTAGCGGGAGCTCAAGAGACCCAGTACTTC
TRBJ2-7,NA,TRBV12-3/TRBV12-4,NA,CASSLARFGEQYF,TGTGCCAGCAGTTTAGCGCGGTTCGGTGAGCAGTACTTC
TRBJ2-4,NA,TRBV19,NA,CASSIGLLKNIQYF,TGTGCCAGTAGTATAGGGCTTCTCAAAAACATTCAGTACTTC
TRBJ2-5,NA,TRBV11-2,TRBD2,CASSLGGGWYQETQYF,TGTGCCAGCAGCTTAGGGGGAGGGTGGTACCAAGAGACCCAGTACTTC
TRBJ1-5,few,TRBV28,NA,CASRTGLGQPQHF,TGTGCCAGCCGTACAGGGCTCGGTCAGCCCCAGCATTTT
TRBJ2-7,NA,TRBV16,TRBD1,CASSQSGQALEQYF,TGTGCCAGCAGCCAATCGGGACAGGCACTCGAGCAGTACTTC
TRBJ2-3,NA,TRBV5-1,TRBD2,CASSSSGRTDTQYF,TGCGCCAGCAGCTCCAGCGGGAGAACAGATACGCAGTATTTT
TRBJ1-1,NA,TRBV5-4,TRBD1,CASSPSADRGPTEAFF,TGTGCCAGCAGCCCATCCGCAGACAGGGGGCCCACTGAAGCTTTCTTT
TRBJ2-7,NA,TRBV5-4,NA,CASSFRHLPYEQYF,TGTGCCAGCAGCTTCAGACACCTCCCCTACGAGCAGTACTTC
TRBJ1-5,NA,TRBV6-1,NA,CASSEREDQPQHF,TGTGCCAGCAGTGAACGGGAAGATCAGCCCCAGCATTTT
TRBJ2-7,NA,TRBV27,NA,CASGRGRRGLGPIYEQYF,TGTGCCAGCGGGAGGGGGAGGCGAGGATTAGGCCCTATCTACGAGCAGTACTTC
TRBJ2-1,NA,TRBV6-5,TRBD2,CASSLAGVYNEQFF,TGTGCCAGCAGTTTAGCGGGAGTCTACAATGAGCAGTTCTTC
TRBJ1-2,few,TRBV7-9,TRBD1,CASSSGQGDYGYTF,TGTGCCAGCAGCTCCGGACAGGGGGACTATGGCTACACCTTC
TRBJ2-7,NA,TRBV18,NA,CASSPQHSRYEQYF,TGTGCCAGCTCACCACAGCACAGTCGCTACGAGCAGTACTTC
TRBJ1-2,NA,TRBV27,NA,CASRAQANRGYTF,TGTGCCAGCAGAGCACAGGCTAACCGTGGCTACACCTTC
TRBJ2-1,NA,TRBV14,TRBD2,CASSLTSGRAGEQFF,TGTGCCAGCAGCCTGACTAGCGGGAGGGCCGGCGAGCAGTTCTTC
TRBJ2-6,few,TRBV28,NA,CATGIDGANVLTF,TGTGCCACCGGGATCGATGGGGCCAACGTCCTGACTTTC
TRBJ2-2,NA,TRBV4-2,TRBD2,CASSQEPAGDDTGELFF,TGTGCCAGCAGCCAAGAACCCGCGGGAGATGACACCGGGGAGCTGTTTTTT
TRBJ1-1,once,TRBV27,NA,CASSFAGNTEAFF,TGTGCCAGCAGTTTCGCAGGGAACACTGAAGCTTTCTTT
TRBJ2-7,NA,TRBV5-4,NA,CASSLMSGIEQYF,TGTGCCAGCAGCTTGATGTCGGGGATCGAGCAGTACTTC
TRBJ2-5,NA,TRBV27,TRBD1,CASSLWGQGAGETQYF,TGTGCCAGCAGTTTATGGGGACAGGGCGCGGGAGAGACCCAGTACTTC
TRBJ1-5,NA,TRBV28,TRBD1,CASSLNTGVRQPQHF,TGTGCCAGCAGTTTAAACACAGGGGTTCGCCAGCCCCAGCATTTT
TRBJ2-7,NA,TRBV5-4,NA,CASSLDIGGSYEQYF,TGTGCCAGCAGCTTGGATATAGGGGGCTCCTACGAGCAGTACTTC
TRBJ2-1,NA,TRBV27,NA,CASSPGQQESSYNEQFF,TGTGCCAGCAGCCCGGGCCAACAGGAGAGCTCCTACAATGAGCAGTTCTTC